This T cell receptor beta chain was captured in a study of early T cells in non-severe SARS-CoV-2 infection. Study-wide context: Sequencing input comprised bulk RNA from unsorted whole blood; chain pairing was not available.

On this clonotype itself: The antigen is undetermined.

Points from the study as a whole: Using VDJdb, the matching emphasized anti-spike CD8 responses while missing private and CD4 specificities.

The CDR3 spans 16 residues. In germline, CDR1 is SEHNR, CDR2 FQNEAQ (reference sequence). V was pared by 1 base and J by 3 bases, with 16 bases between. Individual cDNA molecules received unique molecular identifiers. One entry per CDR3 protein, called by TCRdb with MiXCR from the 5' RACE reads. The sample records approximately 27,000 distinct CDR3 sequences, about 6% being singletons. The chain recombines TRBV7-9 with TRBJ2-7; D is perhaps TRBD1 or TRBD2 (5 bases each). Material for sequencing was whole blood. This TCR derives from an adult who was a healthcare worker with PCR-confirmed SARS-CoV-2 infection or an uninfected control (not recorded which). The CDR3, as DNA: TGTGCCAGCAGCTTAGGCCCCGGGACCGCCTTCTACGAGCAGTACTTC. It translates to CASSLGPGTAFYEQYF.